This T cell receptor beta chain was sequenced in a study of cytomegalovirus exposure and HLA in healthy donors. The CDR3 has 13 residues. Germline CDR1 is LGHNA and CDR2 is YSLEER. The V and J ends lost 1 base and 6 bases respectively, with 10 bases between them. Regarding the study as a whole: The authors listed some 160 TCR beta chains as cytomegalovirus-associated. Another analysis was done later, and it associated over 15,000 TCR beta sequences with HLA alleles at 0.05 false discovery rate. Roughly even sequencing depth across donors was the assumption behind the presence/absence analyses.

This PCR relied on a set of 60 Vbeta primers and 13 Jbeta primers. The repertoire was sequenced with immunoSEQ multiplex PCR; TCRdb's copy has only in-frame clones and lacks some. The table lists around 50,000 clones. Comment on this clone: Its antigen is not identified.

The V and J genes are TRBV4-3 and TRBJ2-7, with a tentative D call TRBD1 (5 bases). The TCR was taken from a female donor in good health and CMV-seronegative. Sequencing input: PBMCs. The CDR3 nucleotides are TGCGCCAGCAGCCAAGTAAGGGGTTCCGAGCAGTACTTC. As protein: CASSQVRGSEQYF.